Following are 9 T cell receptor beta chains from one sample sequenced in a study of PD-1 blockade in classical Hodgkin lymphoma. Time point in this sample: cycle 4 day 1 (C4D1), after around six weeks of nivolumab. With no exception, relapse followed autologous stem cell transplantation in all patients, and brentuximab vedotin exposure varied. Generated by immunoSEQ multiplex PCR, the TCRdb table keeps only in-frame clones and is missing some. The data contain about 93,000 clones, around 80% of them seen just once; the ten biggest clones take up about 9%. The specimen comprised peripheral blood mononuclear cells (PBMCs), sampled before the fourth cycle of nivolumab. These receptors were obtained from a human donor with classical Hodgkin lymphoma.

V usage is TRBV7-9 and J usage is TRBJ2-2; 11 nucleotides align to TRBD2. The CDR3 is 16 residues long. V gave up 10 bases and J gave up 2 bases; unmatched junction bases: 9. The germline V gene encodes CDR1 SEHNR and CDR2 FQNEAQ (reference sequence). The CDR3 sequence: CATPSLAGGNTGELFF. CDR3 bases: TGTGCCACACCAAGCCTAGCGGGGGGAAACACCGGGGAGCTGTTTTTT.

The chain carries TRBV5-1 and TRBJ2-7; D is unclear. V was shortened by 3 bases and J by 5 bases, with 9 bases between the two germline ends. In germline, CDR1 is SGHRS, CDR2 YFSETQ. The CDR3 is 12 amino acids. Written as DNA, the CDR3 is TGCGCCAGCAGCTATGAAGGCCACGAGCAGTACTTC. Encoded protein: CASSYEGHEQYF.

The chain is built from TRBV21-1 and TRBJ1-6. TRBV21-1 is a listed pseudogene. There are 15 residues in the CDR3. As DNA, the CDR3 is TGTGCCAGCAGCAAAGAAGGCCAGCGGGTCTCACCCCTCCACTTT. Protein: CASSKEGQRVSPLHF.

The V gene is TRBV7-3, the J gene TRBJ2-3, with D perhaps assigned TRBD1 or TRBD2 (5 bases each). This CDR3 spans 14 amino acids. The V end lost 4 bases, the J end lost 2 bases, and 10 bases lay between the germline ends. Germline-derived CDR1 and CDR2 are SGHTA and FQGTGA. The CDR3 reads CASSSGTFTDTQYF. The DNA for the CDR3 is TGTGCCAGCAGCTCAGGGACCTTCACAGATACGCAGTATTTT.

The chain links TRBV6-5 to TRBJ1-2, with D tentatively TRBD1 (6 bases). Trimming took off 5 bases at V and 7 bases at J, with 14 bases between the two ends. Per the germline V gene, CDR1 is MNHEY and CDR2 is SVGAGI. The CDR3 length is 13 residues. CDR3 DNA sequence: TGTGCCAGCAGTCAACAGGGTGCGGTTGGCTACACCTTC. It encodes CASSQQGAVGYTF.

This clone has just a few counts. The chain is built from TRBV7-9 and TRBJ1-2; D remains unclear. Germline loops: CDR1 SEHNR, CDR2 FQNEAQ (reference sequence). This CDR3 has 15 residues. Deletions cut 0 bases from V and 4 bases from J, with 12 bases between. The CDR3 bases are TGTGCCAGCAGCTTAGCGAGCGGGCGAGCCTATGGCTACACCTTC. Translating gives CASSLASGRAYGYTF.

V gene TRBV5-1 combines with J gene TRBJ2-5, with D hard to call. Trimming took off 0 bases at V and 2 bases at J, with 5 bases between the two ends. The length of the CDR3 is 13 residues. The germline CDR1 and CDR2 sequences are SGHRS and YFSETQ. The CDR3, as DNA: TGCGCCAGCAGCTTGGTAGTACAAGAGACCCAGTACTTC. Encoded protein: CASSLVVQETQYF. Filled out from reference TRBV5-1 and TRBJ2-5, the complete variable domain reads KAGVTQTPRYLIKTRGQQVTLSCSPISGHRSVSWYQQTPGQGLQFLFEYFSETQRNKGNFPGRFSGRQFSNSRSEMNVSTLELGDSALYLCASSLVVQETQYFGPGTRLLVL.

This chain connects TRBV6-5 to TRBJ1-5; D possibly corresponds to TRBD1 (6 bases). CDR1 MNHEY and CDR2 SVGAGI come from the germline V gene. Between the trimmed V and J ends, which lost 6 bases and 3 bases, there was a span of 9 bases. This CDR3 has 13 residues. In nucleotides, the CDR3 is TGTGCCAGCAGCAGGGGTTACAATCAGCCCCAGCATTTT. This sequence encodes CASSRGYNQPQHF.

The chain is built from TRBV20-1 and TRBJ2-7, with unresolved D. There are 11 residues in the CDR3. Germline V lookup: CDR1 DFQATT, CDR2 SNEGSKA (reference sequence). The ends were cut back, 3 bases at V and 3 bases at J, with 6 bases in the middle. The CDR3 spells CSASPDYEQYF. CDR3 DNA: TGCAGTGCTAGCCCGGACTACGAGCAGTACTTC.